These 26 T cell receptor beta chains were all obtained from the same sample, sequenced in a study of Ad26.COV2.S vaccination and SARS-CoV-2 variants. Generated by immunoSEQ multiplex PCR, the TCRdb table keeps only in-frame clones and is missing some. The sample consists of about 420,000 clones, around nine tenths of them appearing once. Treatment meaning: around 19 received Ad26.COV2.S at low or high dose, single or two shots; several received placebo; per-sample allocation not given. Vaccine and placebo recipients were sampled on day 63 after the first injection. The sequencing here drew on peripheral blood, taken in a trial of Ad26.COV2.S vaccine versus placebo. The receptors stem from a person aged 18-65 years who received the Ad26.COV2.S COVID-19 vaccine or a placebo.

J is TRBJ2-7 and V is TRBV19; no firm D call. The CDR3 is made up of 14 amino acids. Trimming removed 1 base at V and 0 bases at J, with 7 bases between. CDR1 and CDR2 from the germline V gene are LNHDA and SQIVND (reference sequence). This CDR3 reads CASSIAGFSYEQYF. The CDR3 DNA is TGTGCCAGTAGTATAGCCGGATTCTCCTACGAGCAGTACTTC.

V is TRBV5-5 and J is TRBJ2-3; TRBD2 matches at 15 bases. V shed 4 bases and J 5 bases; nucleotides not matched to a gene: 11. From germline, CDR1 is SGHKS and CDR2 YYEKEE (reference sequence). CDR3 size: 18 residues. CDR3: CASSPRGTSGGRLDTQYF. CDR3 nucleotides: TGTGCCAGCAGCCCCAGGGGGACTAGCGGGGGGCGTCTAGATACGCAGTATTTT. Combining the CDR3 with reference TRBV5-5 and TRBJ2-3 gives the whole variable domain DAGVTQSPTHLIKTRGQQVTLRCSPISGHKSVSWYQQVLGQGPQFIFQYYEKEERGRGNFPDRFSARQFPNYSSELNVNALLLGDSALYLCASSPRGTSGGRLDTQYFGPGTRLTVL.

V and J are TRBV7-3 and TRBJ2-7; the D gene is possibly TRBD1 (6 bases). This CDR3 is built from 13 residues. V gave up 6 bases and J gave up 1 base, with 10 bases separating them. Germline assignment: CDR1 SGHTA and CDR2 FQGTGA. CDR3 region: CASRETGSYEQYF. In DNA, the CDR3 is TGTGCCAGCAGGGAGACAGGTTCCTACGAGCAGTACTTC. Based on the CDR3 plus reference TRBV7-3 and TRBJ2-7, the full variable domain is GAGVSQTPSNKVTEKGKYVELRCDPISGHTALYWYRQSLGQGPEFLIYFQGTGAADDSGLPNDRFFAVRPEGSVSTLKIQRTERGDSAVYLCASRETGSYEQYFGPGTRLTVT.

This sequence joins TRBV27 and TRBJ1-5; D uncertain. V was trimmed by 6 bases and J by 0 bases, leaving 6 bases between them. There are 13 residues in the CDR3. From germline, CDR1 is MNHEY and CDR2 SMNVEV (reference sequence). CDR3 in DNA: TGTGCCAGCAGCCACGATAGCAATCAGCCCCAGCATTTT. Its protein product is CASSHDSNQPQHF.

This chain joins TRBV3-1 (or the pseudogene TRBV3-2) and TRBJ1-6, with TRBD1 matching over 10 bases. The V segment lost 4 bases and the J segment 10 bases; nucleotides outside the gene matches: 10. The CDR3 runs 16 residues. Germline V CDR1 and CDR2: LGHDT, YNNKEL (reference sequence). CDR3 protein: CASSPRTGGRGSPLHF. In nucleotides, the CDR3 is TGTGCCAGCAGCCCGCGGACAGGGGGTAGGGGGTCACCCCTCCACTTT.

This chain links TRBV28 with TRBJ2-2; D gene unclear. This CDR3 has 14 residues. Trimming took 3 bases from V and 4 from J, leaving 9 bases between them. The germline gives CDR1 MDHEN, CDR2 SYDVKM. CDR3 in DNA: TGTGCCAGCAGTTTCAGGCACTCCACCGGGGAGCTGTTTTTT. As protein: CASSFRHSTGELFF. Using reference TRBV28 and TRBJ2-2 for the parts outside the CDR3, the full variable domain is DVKVTQSSRYLVKRTGEKVFLECVQDMDHENMFWYRQDPGLGLRLIYFSYDVKMKEKGDIPEGYSVSREKKERFSLILESASTNQTSMYLCASSFRHSTGELFFGEGSRLTVL.

This chain links TRBV19 with TRBJ2-2; possibly TRBD2 for D (5 bases). Deletions cut 7 bases from V and 1 base from J, with 13 bases between. The CDR3 spans 15 residues. CDR1 is LNHDA, CDR2 SQIVND, per germline (reference sequence). The CDR3 DNA reads TGTGCCAGTAATCCTAAGGCGGGGAACACCGGGGAGCTGTTTTTT. The encoded protein is CASNPKAGNTGELFF.

This clone was observed a single time. This rearrangement joins TRBV6-5 to TRBJ2-7, with D perhaps matching TRBD1 or TRBD2 (6 bases each). The CDR3 extends over 13 amino acids. Germline CDR1 MNHEY, CDR2 SVGAGI. V was trimmed by 5 bases and J by 3 bases, leaving 11 bases between them. CDR3 region: CASSRGQIYEQYF. The CDR3 DNA follows: TGTGCCAGCAGTCGGGGGCAGATCTACGAGCAGTACTTC.

V gene TRBV28 combines with J gene TRBJ2-3, with D tentatively TRBD1 or TRBD2 (5 bases each). CDR1 is MDHEN and CDR2 is SYDVKM in the germline V gene. Trimming shortened V by 5 bases and J by 11 bases, and 20 bases separated the two germline ends. The CDR3 consists of 14 residues. The CDR3 sequence: CASSPTYGTSGQYF. The CDR3 nucleotides are TGTGCCAGCAGTCCTACCTACGGGACCTCGGGGCAGTATTTT.

This clone was detected once. Here the CDR3 reads CASSVSSFATNEKLFF. The DNA of the CDR3 is TGTGCCAGCAGCGTCTCCTCGTTTGCAACTAATGAAAAACTGTTTTTT. The V call is TRBV9, the J call TRBJ1-4; D ambiguous. The CDR3 has 16 amino acids. CDR1 and CDR2 from the germline V gene are SGDLS and YYNGEE. The V end was cut by 2 bases, the J end by 0 bases, with 11 bases between.

Only a few counts were recorded for this clone. A much larger clone is a single base away; this may be a read error. Additional DNA sequences in this sample encode the identical CDR3. The CDR3 DNA reads TGTGCAAGAGGGGCGGGCCCCTACGAGCAGTACTTC. As protein: CARGAGPYEQYF. The chain combines TRBV12-2 with TRBJ2-7. TRBV12-2 is tagged as a pseudogene. This CDR3 spans 12 amino acids.

This CDR3 reads CASSLAGQGSQPQHF. CDR3 DNA sequence: TGCGCCAGCAGCTTGGCCGGGCAGGGAAGTCAGCCCCAGCATTTT. This chain links TRBV5-1 with TRBJ1-5, with TRBD1 as a possible D gene (5 bases). Trimming took 0 bases from V and 6 from J, leaving 13 bases between them. The CDR3 totals 15 residues. Germline CDR1 and CDR2: SGHRS and YFSETQ.

This clone was recorded only once. The chain joins TRBV5-4 to TRBJ1-1; a weak D match, TRBD1 (6 bases). Germline CDR1 SGHNT, CDR2 YYREEE (reference sequence). The CDR3 has 16 residues. Trimming removed 4 bases at V and 2 bases at J, with 18 bases between. CDR3 in DNA: TGTGCCAGCAGCCCGAAGGGCAGGGGAGGAAACACTGAAGCTTTCTTT. Translated, it gives CASSPKGRGGNTEAFF. The whole variable domain, remainder taken from reference TRBV5-4 and TRBJ1-1, is ETGVTQSPTHLIKTRGQQVTLRCSSQSGHNTVSWYQQALGQGPQFIFQYYREEENGRGNFPPRFSGLQFPNYSSELNVNALELDDSALYLCASSPKGRGGNTEAFFGQGTRLTVV.

V and J are TRBV21-1 and TRBJ2-7; TRBD2 reflects the table's D call only, with no check against the DNA. TRBV21-1 is noted as a pseudogene. CDR3 length: 16 residues. Here the CDR3 reads CASFQIRTSEPYEQYF. The CDR3 region has the DNA TGTGCCAGCTTCCAAATAAGGACTAGCGAGCCCTACGAGCAGTACTTC.

The genes are TRBV4-3 and TRBJ2-7; a weak D match, TRBD1 (5 bases). Germline V gene lookup returns CDR1 LGHNA and CDR2 YSLEER. V shed 0 bases and J shed 2 bases, with 8 bases lying between them. This CDR3 has 14 amino acids. The CDR3 DNA follows: TGCGCCAGCAGCCAAGATACAGGTCCCTACGAGCAGTACTTC. It translates to CASSQDTGPYEQYF.

The chain combines TRBV7-3 with TRBJ2-2, with no clear D. The CDR3 is 12 residues long. From germline, CDR1 is SGHTA and CDR2 FQGTGA. The V end was cut by 4 bases, the J end by 4 bases, with 4 bases between. The DNA of the CDR3 is TGTGCCAGCAGCTCCGTCACCGGGGAGCTGTTTTTT. Its protein product is CASSSVTGELFF. Combining the CDR3 with reference TRBV7-3 and TRBJ2-2 gives the whole variable domain GAGVSQTPSNKVTEKGKYVELRCDPISGHTALYWYRQSLGQGPEFLIYFQGTGAADDSGLPNDRFFAVRPEGSVSTLKIQRTERGDSAVYLCASSSVTGELFFGEGSRLTVL.

The CDR3: CASSQEAIIADQETQYF. In DNA, the CDR3 is TGTGCCAGCAGCCAAGAGGCCATAATTGCAGACCAAGAGACCCAGTACTTC. The chain links TRBV14 to TRBJ2-5, with D hard to call. CDR1 SGHDN and CDR2 FVKESK come from the germline V gene. There are 17 residues in the CDR3. With 0 bases removed from V and 0 bases from J, the gap between germline ends came to 14 bases.

The V and J genes are TRBV6-5 and TRBJ2-3, with D tentatively TRBD1 (6 bases). Germline assignment: CDR1 MNHEY and CDR2 SVGAGI. Trimming took off 5 bases at V and 6 bases at J, with 12 bases between the two ends. The CDR3 covers 13 residues. For the CDR3, the DNA is TGTGCCAGCAGTCACCCGAGGGGGGATACGCAGTATTTT. Translation: CASSHPRGDTQYF.

The rearrangement joins TRBV4-2 to TRBJ2-5; the D call may be TRBD1 or TRBD2 (5 bases each). This CDR3 has 15 residues. V gave up 0 bases and J gave up 5 bases, with 13 bases separating them. Germline loops: CDR1 LGHNA, CDR2 YNFKEQ. This CDR3 reads CASSQDLRGRETQYF. CDR3 DNA: TGTGCCAGCAGCCAAGACTTGAGGGGACGGGAGACCCAGTACTTC.

The genes are TRBV24-1 and TRBJ2-2; weak D call: TRBD1 (6 bases). The germline V gene has CDR1 KGHDR and CDR2 SFDVKD. The CDR3 runs to 17 residues. With 5 bases removed from V and 1 base from J, the gap between germline ends came to 16 bases. CDR3 residues: CATSGPAGTMNTGELFF. The CDR3 nucleotides are TGTGCCACCAGTGGTCCCGCAGGGACAATGAACACCGGGGAGCTGTTTTTT.

The chain couples TRBV5-4 to TRBJ2-7; D remains unclear. The CDR3 spans 14 residues. In germline, CDR1 is SGHNT, CDR2 YYREEE (reference sequence). V shed 2 bases and J shed 2 bases, with 11 bases lying between them. The DNA of the CDR3 is TGTGCCAGCAGCTTTATGGGCGGCCCCTACGAGCAGTACTTC. It encodes CASSFMGGPYEQYF.

The rearrangement links TRBV29-1 to TRBJ1-2, with no clear D. Trimming left V 5 bases short and J 2 bases short, with 9 bases between. This CDR3 contains 12 residues. Germline CDR1 is SQVTM and CDR2 is ANQGSEA. The CDR3: CSVRDTNYGYTF. The CDR3 coding sequence is TGCAGCGTTAGAGACACCAACTATGGCTACACCTTC.

This chain uses TRBV5-4 with TRBJ1-3; tentatively, D is TRBD1 (5 bases). Germline-derived CDR1 and CDR2 are SGHNT and YYREEE (reference sequence). Trimming pared 4 bases from V and 0 bases from J, leaving 14 bases between. This CDR3 region has 16 residues. This CDR3 is CASSLGQVASGNTIYF. In DNA, the CDR3 is TGTGCCAGCAGCCTTGGACAAGTAGCCTCTGGAAACACCATATATTTT.

CDR3 in amino acids: CASSPVSGEETQYF. CDR3 in DNA: TGTGCCAGCTCACCAGTTTCTGGGGAAGAGACCCAGTACTTC. The J gene is TRBJ2-5, the V gene TRBV18; D not certain. Trimming took 2 bases from V and 3 from J, leaving 10 bases between them. Germline CDR1 reads KGHSH; CDR2 reads LQKENI. The CDR3 has 14 residues.

V gene TRBV10-2 combines with J gene TRBJ2-2; D is ambiguous. CDR3 length: 12 residues. Germline CDR1 and CDR2: WSHSY and SAAADI. V lost 6 bases, J lost 4 bases, and 6 bases lay in between. The CDR3 protein is CASSTRTGELFF. The CDR3 DNA reads as TGCGCCAGCAGCACCCGCACCGGGGAGCTGTTTTTT.

This clone showed up just once. V usage is TRBV5-1 and J usage is TRBJ2-3; D is unclear. In germline, CDR1 is SGHRS, CDR2 YFSETQ. Trimming stripped 0 bases from V and 6 bases from J, with 5 bases between. The CDR3 is 12 amino acids. CDR3 region: CASSLDLDTQYF. The CDR3 coding sequence is TGCGCCAGCAGCTTGGACTTGGATACGCAGTATTTT. Supplemented by reference TRBV5-1 and TRBJ2-3, the full variable domain reads KAGVTQTPRYLIKTRGQQVTLSCSPISGHRSVSWYQQTPGQGLQFLFEYFSETQRNKGNFPGRFSGRQFSNSRSEMNVSTLELGDSALYLCASSLDLDTQYFGPGTRLTVL.